These 20 T cell receptor beta chains came from one sample sequenced in a study of beta chain features in type 1 diabetes. The authors reverse transcribed all of the isolated RNA, so sequencing captured expressed TCRB transcripts. Here immunoSEQ multiplex PCR was the method, and the copy in TCRdb shows in-frame clones only, minus some. The sample lists a few hundred thousand clones; 20% were seen once. The specimen sequenced was naive CD4+ T cells from blood. The receptors were sampled from a woman under 30 in good health.

The chain uses TRBV7-3 and TRBJ1-5; D is unresolved. The CDR3 runs 15 residues. Deletions cut 6 bases from V and 5 bases from J, with 17 bases between. Germline V gene lookup returns CDR1 SGHTA and CDR2 FQGTGA. CDR3 residues: CASRDSKWEDQPQHF. CDR3 nucleotide sequence: TGTGCCAGCAGGGATTCTAAATGGGAGGATCAGCCCCAGCATTTT. Full variable domain (outside the CDR3, taken from reference TRBV7-3 and TRBJ1-5): GAGVSQTPSNKVTEKGKYVELRCDPISGHTALYWYRQSLGQGPEFLIYFQGTGAADDSGLPNDRFFAVRPEGSVSTLKIQRTERGDSAVYLCASRDSKWEDQPQHFGDGTRLSIL.

The V call is TRBV25-1, the J call TRBJ1-1, with D hard to call. Germline values: CDR1 MGHDK, CDR2 SYGVNS. The CDR3 totals 12 residues. V lost 1 base and J 2 bases, leaving 2 bases between the germline ends. CDR3 loop: CASSESNTEAFF. The CDR3 nucleotides read TGTGCCAGCAGTGAATCAAACACTGAAGCTTTCTTT.

This clone was counted a few times. This chain links TRBV5-4 with TRBJ2-5; TRBD1 aligns across 11 bases. Germline V CDR1 and CDR2: SGHNT, YYREEE (reference sequence). V shed 6 bases, J shed 5 bases, and the junction held 3 bases outside the gene matches. The CDR3 length is 13 residues. The CDR3 sequence is CASMDRGQETQYF. The DNA for the CDR3 is TGTGCCAGCATGGACAGGGGGCAGGAGACCCAGTACTTC. Supplemented by reference TRBV5-4 and TRBJ2-5, the full variable domain reads ETGVTQSPTHLIKTRGQQVTLRCSSQSGHNTVSWYQQALGQGPQFIFQYYREEENGRGNFPPRFSGLQFPNYSSELNVNALELDDSALYLCASMDRGQETQYFGPGTRLLVL.

There are a few counts of this clone. The chain links TRBV29-1 to TRBJ2-1; D may be TRBD1 (5 bases). The CDR3 extends over 10 amino acids. Germline V CDR1 and CDR2: SQVTM, ANQGSEA. Deletions cut 8 bases from V and 8 bases from J, with 10 bases between. CDR3 sequence: CSIGAYEQFF. The CDR3 coding sequence is TGCAGCATTGGGGCGTATGAGCAGTTCTTC.

CDR3 protein: CASSLWASGSYEQYF. DNA of the CDR3: TGCGCCAGCAGCTTGTGGGCTAGCGGCTCCTACGAGCAGTACTTC. The chain carries TRBV5-1 and TRBJ2-7; TRBD2 matches 7 bases. The germline V gene encodes CDR1 SGHRS and CDR2 YFSETQ. This CDR3 has 15 amino acids. V shed 1 base, J shed 0 bases, and the junction held 4 bases outside the gene matches.

V and J are TRBV5-1 and TRBJ2-6; 7 nucleotides align to TRBD1. V trimming: 4 bases; J trimming: 8 bases; junction bases outside the gene matches: 9. CDR1 and CDR2 from the germline V gene are SGHRS and YFSETQ. The length of the CDR3 is 15 residues. CDR3 loop: CASSRNSGGTNVLTF. The CDR3 bases are TGCGCCAGCAGCCGTAATTCAGGGGGAACCAACGTCCTGACTTTC.

This clone was counted a few times. The rearrangement joins TRBV7-2 to TRBJ2-3, with no clear D. Trimming shortened V by 8 bases and J by 3 bases, and 6 bases separated the two germline ends. Germline CDR1 reads SGHTA; CDR2 reads FQGNSA. The CDR3 totals 11 residues. The CDR3 spells CASGHTDTQYF. CDR3 sequence (DNA): TGTGCCAGCGGGCATACAGATACGCAGTATTTT.

This clone has just a few counts. The CDR3 sequence is CSVSWGQGTEAFF. The CDR3 DNA reads TGCAGCGTTAGCTGGGGACAGGGCACTGAAGCTTTCTTT. The chain joins TRBV29-1 to TRBJ1-1, with 9 bases fitting TRBD1. The V gene's germline CDR1 is SQVTM and CDR2 ANQGSEA. The CDR3 loop spans 13 amino acids. With 5 bases clipped from V and 4 bases from J, the junction kept 5 bases outside the gene matches.

The V gene is TRBV5-1, the J gene TRBJ2-5; possibly TRBD2 for D (6 bases). There are 12 residues in the CDR3. The germline gives CDR1 SGHRS, CDR2 YFSETQ. V lost 2 bases and J lost 5, with 7 bases in between. CDR3 in DNA: TGCGCCAGCAGCTTACTAGCCGAGACCCAGTACTTC. Translation: CASSLLAETQYF.

The chain employs TRBV6-5 and TRBJ1-1; D gene uncertain. Germline V gene lookup returns CDR1 MNHEY and CDR2 SVGAGI. The germline V and J ends were trimmed by 6 bases and 1 base, with 9 bases remaining between them. The CDR3 is 13 amino acids. This CDR3 reads CASSRVRNTEAFF. Written as DNA, the CDR3 is TGTGCCAGCAGCCGGGTTAGGAACACTGAAGCTTTCTTT.

The chain has TRBV9 and TRBJ1-2, with TRBD1 matching 10 bases. CDR1 SGDLS and CDR2 YYNGEE come from the germline V gene. The CDR3 extends over 13 amino acids. After removal of 4 bases from V and 8 bases from J, the junction contained 5 bases not matched to a gene. CDR3 region: CASSNRDRGGYTF. In nucleotides, the CDR3 is TGTGCCAGCAGCAACCGGGACAGGGGCGGCTACACCTTC.

The chain employs TRBV30 and TRBJ2-3; the D is unclear. The CDR3 covers 14 residues. Looked up from germline, CDR1 is GTSNPN and CDR2 is SVGIG (reference sequence). Trimming stripped 2 bases from V and 0 bases from J, with 9 bases between. The CDR3 DNA reads TGTGCCTGGAGTTTCTGGCAGAGCACAGATACGCAGTATTTT. Its protein is CAWSFWQSTDTQYF.

The V call is TRBV7-9, the J call TRBJ2-7; 12 bases are shared with TRBD2. V was clipped by 7 bases and J by 0 bases; unmatched bases: 10. Per the germline V gene, CDR1 is SEHNR and CDR2 is FQNEAQ (reference sequence). The CDR3 is made up of 17 amino acids. The CDR3 loop is CASTYTPGLAGSYEQYF. DNA of the CDR3: TGTGCCAGCACCTACACACCGGGACTAGCGGGCTCCTACGAGCAGTACTTC.

CDR3 coding DNA: TGTGCCAGCAGCTTAAGGGGACAGGGCCAAGAGACCCAGTACTTC. Residues: CASSLRGQGQETQYF. The V call is TRBV7-3, the J call TRBJ2-5, with TRBD1 matching over 9 bases. Germline V gene data show CDR1 as SGHTA and CDR2 as FQGTGA. The CDR3 is 15 residues long. The J segment lost 1 base and the V segment lost 1 base, leaving 1 base of the junction unmatched.

This clone was seen more than once but under ten times. The rearrangement links TRBV29-1 to TRBJ1-2; weak D call: TRBD1 (6 bases). CDR3 length equals 14 residues. Looked up from germline, CDR1 is SQVTM and CDR2 is ANQGSEA. Trimming removed 7 bases from V and 5 bases from J, with 20 bases in between. CDR3 nucleotide sequence: TGCAGCGCGGACGGACAGCAGGTGGGGTATGGCTACACCTTC. It yields the protein CSADGQQVGYGYTF.

This clone showed up just a few times. The rearrangement joins TRBV9 to TRBJ1-1; no firm D call. Germline assignment: CDR1 SGDLS and CDR2 YYNGEE. The V and J ends lost 0 bases and 5 bases respectively, with 11 bases between them. The CDR3 is 14 residues long. The CDR3 sequence is CASSVGPLRTEAFF. In DNA, the CDR3 is TGTGCCAGCAGCGTAGGCCCCTTGAGGACTGAAGCTTTCTTT.

This chain uses TRBV5-1 with TRBJ2-1; D is perhaps TRBD2 (6 bases). The CDR3 runs 15 residues. V dropped 2 bases and J dropped 0 bases, with 9 bases sitting between them. Germline CDR1 SGHRS, CDR2 YFSETQ. CDR3 in amino acids: CASSLDGSSYNEQFF. In DNA form, the CDR3 reads TGCGCCAGCAGCTTAGACGGGAGCTCCTACAATGAGCAGTTCTTC.

V gene TRBV9 combines with J gene TRBJ2-3, with TRBD1 identical over 10 bases. Losses at the gene ends were 3 bases for V and 11 bases for J; bases not matched to a gene: 9. Per the germline V gene, CDR1 is SGDLS and CDR2 is YYNGEE. This CDR3 has 14 amino acids. For the CDR3, the DNA is TGTGCCAGCAGCGCGACAGGGGGCACAATCGGGCAGTATTTT. It yields the protein CASSATGGTIGQYF.

About this clone itself: At one boundary the junction diverges from the germline segment, which might be a read error. The chain couples TRBV11-1 to TRBJ2-7; D ambiguous. Germline V CDR1 and CDR2: SGHAT, FQDESV (reference sequence). The CDR3 covers 11 residues. CDR3 nucleotide sequence: TGTGCCAGCAGCCATCTTTTCGAGAAGTACTTC. Translation: CASSHLFEKYF.

In this sample, this clone turned up a few times. The chain combines TRBV4-1 with TRBJ2-5, with D perhaps TRBD1 (5 bases). Germline CDR1 and CDR2: MGHRA and YSYEKL. V gave up 0 bases and J gave up 7 bases, with 15 bases separating them. CDR3 length equals 15 residues. CDR3 residues: CASSQDRQGTRTQYF. CDR3 bases: TGCGCCAGCAGCCAAGATCGGCAGGGTACCCGGACCCAGTACTTC.